Listed below are T cell receptor beta chains from one sample, sequenced in a study of T cells in severe cutaneous drug reactions. TCRdb processed the multiplex PCR reads again and assigns one entry to each CDR3 protein, with no DNA. In total, the table holds about 2,700 distinct CDR3 sequences. The sequenced material came from cells from a skin blister. The source of these receptors is a human donor with toxic epidermal necrolysis, a severe cutaneous drug reaction. Both conserved end residues are part of each CDR3. Each record gives: clone size, V gene, J gene, CDR3 protein. Size is omitted from some rows. Given values are once, few, many or a class for expanded clones.

NA	TRBV9	TRBJ2-7	CASSADGVSYEQYF
NA	TRBV5-1	TRBJ2-1	CASSLSSVSSYNEQFF
NA	TRBV30	TRBJ2-7	CAWARGAYEQYF
NA	TRBV4-1	TRBJ2-1	CASSQESNEQFF
NA	TRBV5-4	TRBJ2-7	CASSSRTGIYEQYF
NA	TRBV9	TRBJ2-3	CASNEDANTVTQYF
NA	TRBV3-1	TRBJ1-4	CASSQVGSLGLFF
NA	TRBV2	TRBJ2-1	CASKDGSSGRRGKFF
NA	TRBV9	TRBJ2-1	CASSVFSPHGEQFF
NA	TRBV7-6	TRBJ2-2	CASSLEPLRLADNTGELFF
NA	TRBV6-2/TRBV6-3	TRBJ2-1	CASSESSGRAPFF
NA	TRBV2	TRBJ1-2	CASGSVNYGYTF
NA	TRBV30	TRBJ1-2	CAWSVPLWGYTF
medium-sized	TRBV2	TRBJ2-3	CASSDIGESTDTQYF
NA	TRBV2	TRBJ2-1	CASKSQHKLSGAYNEQFF
NA	TRBV6-1	TRBJ2-7	CASSLEANYEQYF
medium-sized	TRBV30	TRBJ2-1	CAWSVAARGETQFF
NA	TRBV18	TRBJ2-7	CASSPPGWESYEQYF
NA	TRBV3-1	TRBJ2-1	CASSPGVAGYNEQFF
NA	TRBV2	TRBJ2-3	CASRKGLAGDTQYF
NA	TRBV4-2	TRBJ2-1	CASSQEFLAGVDEQFF
NA	TRBV6-5	TRBJ1-2	CASSYSIGETVYTRPGGYTF
NA	TRBV10-2	TRBJ2-7	CASGGPPYEQYF
NA	TRBV29-1	TRBJ2-1	CSVAVGGEQFF
medium-sized	TRBV20-1	TRBJ1-1	CSARRSYPTEAFF
medium-sized	TRBV5-4	TRBJ2-1	CASSSPLRVHNEQFF
NA	TRBV5-5	TRBJ2-2	CASSWDGNTGELFF
NA	TRBV5-4	TRBJ2-5	CASSLRERLQETQYF
medium-sized	TRBV20-1	TRBJ2-7	CSARDWGQWKEQYF
NA	TRBV18	TRBJ2-1	CASSPPLGQGTHNEQFF
NA	TRBV7-9	TRBJ1-3	CASGGGNTIYF
NA	TRBV2	TRBJ2-3	CASSAWTASTDTQYF
medium-sized	TRBV20-1	TRBJ1-1	CSARGDAVNTEAFF
NA	TRBV12-3/TRBV12-4	TRBJ2-7	CASSFGTGFYEQYF
NA	TRBV2	TRBJ2-5	CASPDRYQETQYF
NA	TRBV20-1	TRBJ2-7	CSAGTVTDTYEQYF
medium-sized	TRBV29-1	TRBJ2-5	CSVPRWTSGETQYF
NA	TRBV6-1	TRBJ1-1	CASRTVGTEAFF
NA	TRBV12-3/TRBV12-4	TRBJ2-1	CASSFILAGRFF
NA	TRBV6-1	TRBJ2-7	CASSEYGTGALEQYF